What follows are 23 T cell receptor beta chains derived from one specimen sequenced in a study of T cell responses to AZD1222 COVID-19 vaccine. TCRdb keeps only in-frame clones here, not all; method: immunoSEQ multiplex PCR. The profile shows around 130,000 clones, around nine tenths of them singletons. Sequences were derived from peripheral blood, sampled on day 0 of AZD1222 vaccination. These receptors all come from an adult in good health.

J is TRBJ2-4 and V is TRBV6-2 or TRBV6-3; the D gene is possibly TRBD2 (6 bases). The CDR3 has 15 amino acids. The germline V and J ends were trimmed by 6 bases and 8 bases, with 20 bases remaining between them. The V gene's germline CDR1 is MNHEY and CDR2 SVGEGT. CDR3 loop: CASSGRLEIKDIQYF. The CDR3 DNA sequence: TGTGCCAGCAGCGGCAGACTAGAAATAAAAGACATTCAGTACTTC.

The chain uses TRBV27 and TRBJ1-1, with D unresolved. This CDR3 comprises 17 residues. V lost 1 base and J 1 base, leaving 16 bases between the germline ends. Germline V gene sequence: CDR1 MNHEY, CDR2 SMNVEV (reference sequence). In nucleotides, the CDR3 is TGTGCCAGCAGTTTATTGCAGACCCTTAACCCGAACACTGAAGCTTTCTTT. Translated: CASSLLQTLNPNTEAFF.

Only one count was recorded for this clone. A read error may produce the germline difference seen at one junction end. The genes are TRBV7-9 and TRBJ1-1; D gene unclear. Germline lookup yields CDR1 SEHNR and CDR2 FQNEAQ (reference sequence). The CDR3 loop spans 11 amino acids. This chain's CDR3 is CASSLAREAFF. The DNA for the CDR3 is TGTGCCAGCAGCCTAGCAAGAGAAGCTTTCTTT.

This clone was counted once. The CDR3 nucleotides read TGTGCCAGCAGCGTCGGGCTAGCGGGAGTGGGAGAGACCCAGTACTTC. Its protein is CASSVGLAGVGETQYF. The V gene is TRBV9, the J gene TRBJ2-5, with TRBD2 identical over 10 bases. CDR3 size: 16 residues. Trimming at V came to 2 bases and at J to 4 bases, leaving 8 bases not matched to a gene. Looked up from germline, CDR1 is SGDLS and CDR2 is YYNGEE.

The V gene is TRBV5-1, the J gene TRBJ2-1; 12 nucleotides agree with TRBD2. The CDR3 is 16 amino acids. With 3 bases clipped from V and 8 bases from J, the junction kept 9 bases outside the gene matches. CDR1 and CDR2 from the germline V gene are SGHRS and YFSETQ. The CDR3 spells CASSSGLAGGEDEQFF. The CDR3 DNA follows: TGCGCCAGCAGCTCGGGACTAGCGGGCGGAGAGGATGAGCAGTTCTTC.

This chain uses TRBV9 with TRBJ1-5, with TRBD1 as a possible D gene (5 bases). In germline, CDR1 is SGDLS, CDR2 YYNGEE. The CDR3 has 16 amino acids. Trimming pared 3 bases from V and 0 bases from J, leaving 13 bases between. CDR3 residues: CASSGGTDGSNQPQHF. Written as DNA, the CDR3 is TGTGCCAGCAGCGGGGGGACGGACGGTAGCAATCAGCCCCAGCATTTT.

The genes are TRBV10-3 and TRBJ1-1; TRBD1 aligns across 8 bases. Germline-derived CDR1 and CDR2 are ENHRY and SYGVKD. The CDR3 is 14 amino acids. The junction had 7 bases not matched to a gene; V was cut back by 6 bases and J by 4 bases. The CDR3 coding sequence is TGTGCCATCAGGGAGGGACAGGTGAGCACTGAAGCTTTCTTT. The encoded protein is CAIREGQVSTEAFF.

The genes are TRBV18 and TRBJ2-1, with TRBD2 as a possible D gene (6 bases). The CDR3 totals 16 residues. Trimming took off 1 base at V and 0 bases at J, with 10 bases between the two ends. Germline CDR1 is KGHSH and CDR2 is LQKENI. In DNA form, the CDR3 reads TGTGCCAGCTCACCACTCGCGACTAGCTCCTACAATGAGCAGTTCTTC. It encodes CASSPLATSSYNEQFF.

The count of this clone is one. The V and J genes are TRBV12-3 or TRBV12-4 and TRBJ1-2; D remains unclear. CDR3 size: 13 residues. The ends were cut back, 5 bases at V and 3 bases at J, with 10 bases in the middle. The CDR3 region has the DNA TGTGCCAGCAGTACGCAGGCCCACTATGGCTACACCTTC. Its protein product is CASSTQAHYGYTF.

In nucleotides, the CDR3 is TGTGCCTGGACCACTCCTCGGGGGCGGAATGGCTACACCTTC. Amino acids: CAWTTPRGRNGYTF. V and J are TRBV30 and TRBJ1-2; a possible D gene is TRBD1 (6 bases). CDR1 and CDR2 (germline): GTSNPN, SVGIG (reference sequence). Trimming pared 4 bases from V and 6 bases from J, leaving 18 bases between. The CDR3 sequence is 14 residues long. The full variable domain, its missing parts supplied by reference TRBV30 and TRBJ1-2, is SQTIHQWPATLVQPVGSPLSLECTVEGTSNPNLYWYRQAAGRGLQLLFYSVGIGQISSEVPQNLSASRPQDRQFILSSKKLLLSDSGFYLCAWTTPRGRNGYTFGSGTRLTVV.

CDR3 bases: TGTGCGTCGACGGGGCAGGGCTACGAGCAGTACTTC. Amino acid sequence: CASTGQGYEQYF. V usage is TRBV30 and J usage is TRBJ2-7; D assignment may be TRBD1 or TRBD2 (5 bases each). CDR1 is GTSNPN and CDR2 is SVGIG in the germline V gene (reference sequence). The CDR3 loop spans 12 amino acids.

The rearrangement uses TRBV12-5 and TRBJ1-4, with TRBD1 matching 9 bases. CDR3 length equals 16 residues. From germline, CDR1 is LGHNT and CDR2 FRNRAP. Trimming at V came to 2 bases and at J to 8 bases, leaving 9 bases not matched to a gene. The CDR3 spells CASGLMVQGAPEKLFF. The DNA of the CDR3 is TGTGCTAGTGGTTTGATGGTACAGGGGGCTCCGGAAAAACTGTTTTTT.

This chain uses TRBV15 with TRBJ1-1; 8 bases line up with TRBD1. Germline CDR1 and CDR2: LNHNV and YYDKDF (reference sequence). The CDR3 contains 17 residues. J lost 1 base, V lost 3 bases, and 10 bases had no gene match. The CDR3 DNA is TGTGCCACCAGCAGGGGGACCCCGGGACAGGCGAACACTGAAGCTTTCTTT. It translates to CATSRGTPGQANTEAFF.

The chain employs TRBV7-6 and TRBJ1-1; tentatively, D is TRBD1 (5 bases). The CDR3 extends over 16 amino acids. The germline CDR1 and CDR2 sequences are SGHVS and FNYEAQ. V was cut by 5 bases and J by 2 bases, with 18 bases left in between. This CDR3 is CASSPDSRPPNTEAFF. CDR3 in DNA: TGTGCCAGCAGCCCAGACAGCCGCCCACCAAACACTGAAGCTTTCTTT.

V and J are TRBV4-3 and TRBJ2-2; D gene unclear. The CDR3 extends over 15 amino acids. Trimming stripped 3 bases from V and 8 bases from J, with 16 bases between. Germline-derived CDR1 and CDR2 are LGHNA and YSLEER. CDR3 in amino acids: CASSQPAEPRGELFF. The CDR3 nucleotides read TGCGCCAGCAGCCAGCCCGCAGAGCCAAGGGGGGAGCTGTTTTTT.

This chain links TRBV29-1 with TRBJ2-7; no firm D call. The CDR3 totals 14 residues. V was cut by 4 bases and J by 1 base, with 14 bases left in between. Germline V gene data show CDR1 as SQVTM and CDR2 as ANQGSEA. CDR3: CSVAEPGRSYEQYF. As DNA, the CDR3 is TGCAGCGTTGCCGAGCCGGGCCGATCCTACGAGCAGTACTTC.

The chain is built from TRBV6-5 and TRBJ1-1; D unresolved. Trimming left V 6 bases short and J 1 base short, with 9 bases between. Germline V gene lookup returns CDR1 MNHEY and CDR2 SVGAGI. The CDR3 sequence is 13 residues long. In DNA form, the CDR3 reads TGTGCCAGCAGGGGGAGGCCGAACACTGAAGCTTTCTTT. As protein: CASRGRPNTEAFF.

Notes on this clone: One end of the junction does not line up with germline, which may come from a read error. The rearrangement joins TRBV6-1 to TRBJ2-3; 10 bases match TRBD2. CDR3 length: 19 amino acids. Germline CDR1 reads MNHNS; CDR2 reads SASEGT. The CDR3 spells CASSEGLAGALGSTDTQYF. The DNA of the CDR3 is TGTGCCAGCAGTGAAGGGCTAGCGGGGGCCCTGGGAAGCACAGATACGCAATATTTT.

The rearrangement links TRBV7-8 to TRBJ1-2; TRBD1 aligns across 10 bases. CDR1 is SGHVS and CDR2 is FQNEAQ in the germline V gene. V was clipped by 5 bases and J by 2 bases; unmatched bases: 5. This CDR3 has 15 residues. DNA of the CDR3: TGTGCCAGCAGCGCGTGGGACAGGGGAAACTATGGCTACACCTTC. Its translation is CASSAWDRGNYGYTF.

This clone was seen just once. The chain recombines TRBV10-3 with TRBJ1-1; the D is unclear. The V gene's germline CDR1 is ENHRY and CDR2 SYGVKD. V gave up 2 bases and J gave up 2 bases, with 6 bases separating them. The CDR3 consists of 13 residues. The CDR3 is CAISENENTEAFF. The CDR3 DNA is TGTGCCATCAGTGAGAACGAAAACACTGAAGCTTTCTTT.

The V call is TRBV18, the J call TRBJ1-2; D unresolved. Trimming removed 0 bases at V and 0 bases at J, with 5 bases between. The V gene's germline CDR1 is KGHSH and CDR2 LQKENI. The CDR3 has 14 residues. CDR3 protein: CASSPPGSNYGYTF. DNA of the CDR3: TGTGCCAGCTCACCACCCGGATCTAACTATGGCTACACCTTC.

The J gene is TRBJ2-3, the V gene TRBV2; the match to TRBD1 covers 11 bases. This CDR3 is built from 16 residues. Germline assignment: CDR1 SNHLY and CDR2 FYNNEI. J was trimmed by 8 bases and V by 0 bases; bases with no gene match: 7. The CDR3 DNA sequence: TGTGCCAGCAGTGAAGCGCGGGACAGGGGGAGAGGTACGCAGTATTTT. Protein: CASSEARDRGRGTQYF.

This chain connects TRBV9 to TRBJ2-2; unclear D gene. Trimming pared 5 bases from V and 2 bases from J, leaving 4 bases between. The CDR3 loop spans 12 amino acids. The germline V gene encodes CDR1 SGDLS and CDR2 YYNGEE. In DNA, the CDR3 is TGTGCCAGCAGTCATAACACCGGGGAGCTGTTTTTT. Translated: CASSHNTGELFF. Combining the CDR3 with reference TRBV9 and TRBJ2-2 gives the whole variable domain DSGVTQTPKHLITATGQRVTLRCSPRSGDLSVYWYQQSLDQGLQFLIQYYNGEERAKGNILERFSAQQFPDLHSELNLSSLELGDSALYFCASSHNTGELFFGEGSRLTVL.